The 30 T cell receptor beta chains below come from one sample, sequenced in a study of CD4+ T cells in melanoma. Repertoires were generated with immunoSEQ multiplex PCR, while TCRdb's copy carries only in-frame clones and drops some. The table has 120,000 to 150,000 clones, 92% seen once. Receptor source: a human donor with melanoma.

The V gene is TRBV7-9, the J gene TRBJ2-7; D is ambiguous. The V end was cut by 7 bases, the J end by 6 bases, with 22 bases between. Germline CDR1 is SEHNR and CDR2 is FQNEAQ (reference sequence). The CDR3 extends over 15 amino acids. CDR3 amino acids: CASTQSAIATGEQYF. DNA of the CDR3: TGTGCCAGCACCCAGAGTGCGATAGCCACGGGCGAGCAGTACTTC. Drawing the rest from reference TRBV7-9 and TRBJ2-7, the complete variable domain is DTGVSQNPRHKITKRGQNVTFRCDPISEHNRLYWYRQTLGQGPEFLTYFQNEAQLEKSRLLSDRFSAERPKGSFSTLEIQRTEQGDSAMYLCASTQSAIATGEQYFGPGTRLTVT.

The chain carries TRBV19 and TRBJ1-2; a weak D match, TRBD1 (5 bases). The length of the CDR3 is 13 residues. V dropped 8 bases and J dropped 3 bases, with 13 bases sitting between them. Per the germline V gene, CDR1 is LNHDA and CDR2 is SQIVND (reference sequence). The CDR3 is CASREDSYYGYTF. CDR3 sequence (DNA): TGTGCCAGTCGGGAAGACAGCTACTATGGCTACACCTTC.

This clone was recorded once. V usage is TRBV14 and J usage is TRBJ1-2, with no clear D. V dropped 0 bases and J dropped 4 bases, with 12 bases sitting between them. The CDR3 is 15 amino acids. Germline CDR1 reads SGHDN; CDR2 reads FVKESK. The CDR3 bases are TGTGCCAGCAGCCAAGAAGCCAGTCCTTCCTATGGCTACACCTTC. It codes for CASSQEASPSYGYTF.

The V call is TRBV15, the J call TRBJ2-3; D might be TRBD1 or TRBD2, each matching 6 bases. V lost 1 base to trimming and J lost 6 bases, with 23 bases between them. This CDR3 has 18 residues. Germline values: CDR1 LNHNV, CDR2 YYDKDF (reference sequence). In DNA, the CDR3 is TGTGCCACCAGCAGAGCTAAGGGGACTCTCGATCAGGGGGATACGCAGTATTTT. It translates to CATSRAKGTLDQGDTQYF.

The V and J genes are TRBV29-1 and TRBJ2-2, with 12 bases matching TRBD2. Trimming removed 7 bases from V and 4 bases from J; junction bases left unmatched: 4. Germline-derived CDR1 and CDR2 are SQVTM and ANQGSEA. This CDR3 has 14 amino acids. The DNA for the CDR3 is TGCAGCGCCGAGACTAGCGGGGGCACCGGGGAGCTGTTTTTT. Translated: CSAETSGGTGELFF.

The rearrangement uses TRBV30 and TRBJ1-2, with 8 bases lining up with TRBD1. Germline V gene data show CDR1 as GTSNPN and CDR2 as SVGIG (reference sequence). This CDR3 spans 14 amino acids. The J segment lost 7 bases and the V segment lost 5 bases, leaving 12 bases of the junction unmatched. CDR3 amino acids: CAWGGIAGGGGYTF. The CDR3 bases are TGTGCCTGGGGGGGGATAGCAGGGGGCGGTGGCTACACCTTC.

The chain combines TRBV5-1 with TRBJ2-5, with 8 bases lining up with TRBD2. The ends lost 4 bases at V and 4 bases at J; junction bases unmatched: 15. Germline V gives CDR1 SGHRS, CDR2 YFSETQ. The CDR3 is 17 amino acids. CDR3: CASSRGQAGTRGETQYF. The CDR3 DNA is TGCGCCAGCAGCCGGGGGCAGGCGGGGACTAGGGGAGAGACCCAGTACTTC.

The table lists this clone with a count of one. The sample has other DNA sequences that encode this CDR3 too. J is TRBJ2-1 and V is TRBV29-1; tentative D call: TRBD2 (5 bases). Trimming took off 6 bases at V and 9 bases at J, with 12 bases between the two ends. CDR1 is SQVTM, CDR2 ANQGSEA, per germline. The CDR3 has 11 amino acids. CDR3 sequence reads: CSVGPRGEQFF. In nucleotides, the CDR3 is TGCAGCGTGGGCCCACGGGGTGAGCAGTTCTTC.

This rearrangement joins TRBV19 to TRBJ1-2; D may be TRBD1 (5 bases). Germline lookup yields CDR1 LNHDA and CDR2 SQIVND (reference sequence). The CDR3 covers 12 residues. Trimming removed 9 bases at V and 5 bases at J, with 13 bases between. For the CDR3, the DNA is TGTGCCAGCAAGGGGATTAAATATGGCTACACCTTC. Its protein is CASKGIKYGYTF.

V is TRBV5-4 and J is TRBJ2-1, with 15 positions matching TRBD2. Losses at the gene ends were 4 bases for V and 9 bases for J; bases not matched to a gene: 8. The CDR3 is 16 residues long. Germline CDR1 and CDR2: SGHNT and YYREEE (reference sequence). The CDR3 protein is CASSPRTSGGAAEQFF. In DNA, the CDR3 is TGTGCCAGCAGCCCGCGGACTAGCGGGGGGGCGGCTGAGCAGTTCTTC. Full variable domain (outside the CDR3, taken from reference TRBV5-4 and TRBJ2-1): ETGVTQSPTHLIKTRGQQVTLRCSSQSGHNTVSWYQQALGQGPQFIFQYYREEENGRGNFPPRFSGLQFPNYSSELNVNALELDDSALYLCASSPRTSGGAAEQFFGPGTRLTVL.

The rearrangement links TRBV30 to TRBJ2-2; maybe TRBD2 (6 bases). From germline, CDR1 is GTSNPN and CDR2 SVGIG (reference sequence). The CDR3 extends over 15 amino acids. Trimming pared 0 bases from V and 7 bases from J, leaving 15 bases between. The CDR3 loop is CAWSVLHGGHGELFF. The DNA for the CDR3 is TGTGCCTGGAGTGTCCTACACGGAGGGCACGGGGAGCTGTTTTTT.

The chain couples TRBV5-1 to TRBJ2-7; D remains unclear. The CDR3 covers 14 residues. Germline CDR1 and CDR2: SGHRS and YFSETQ. The V end lost 4 bases, the J end lost 2 bases, and 13 bases lay between the germline ends. The CDR3, as DNA: TGCGCCAGCAGCCTGGGGTTCGGAGCCTACGAGCAGTACTTC. Amino acids: CASSLGFGAYEQYF. The full variable domain, completed using reference TRBV5-1 and TRBJ2-7, is KAGVTQTPRYLIKTRGQQVTLSCSPISGHRSVSWYQQTPGQGLQFLFEYFSETQRNKGNFPGRFSGRQFSNSRSEMNVSTLELGDSALYLCASSLGFGAYEQYFGPGTRLTVT.

V is TRBV4-1 and J is TRBJ2-3; D unresolved. The CDR3 is made up of 12 amino acids. V lost 5 bases and J lost 6, with 9 bases in between. The germline V gene has CDR1 MGHRA and CDR2 YSYEKL. CDR3 sequence (DNA): TGCGCCAGCAGCGGCCTTATGGATACGCAGTATTTT. Amino acids: CASSGLMDTQYF.

The chain recombines TRBV5-6 with TRBJ2-3; TRBD1 matches 8 bases. Germline V gene data show CDR1 as SGHDT and CDR2 as YYEEEE. The CDR3 runs to 16 residues. Unmatched junction bases numbered 11, after V lost 4 bases and J lost 4 bases. The CDR3 nucleotides are TGTGCCAGCAGCACGGGCTGGACAGGGAACGCAGATACGCAGTATTTT. It codes for CASSTGWTGNADTQYF.

The chain uses TRBV5-4 and TRBJ2-5; D possibly corresponds to TRBD1 (6 bases). The CDR3 consists of 14 residues. Looked up from germline, CDR1 is SGHNT and CDR2 is YYREEE (reference sequence). The ends were cut back, 6 bases at V and 0 bases at J, with 12 bases in the middle. CDR3 nucleotides: TGTGCCAGCACCAGAAGGGGGAACCAAGAGACCCAGTACTTC. Its protein product is CASTRRGNQETQYF.

The chain's CDR3 is CASSLGSGNYGYTF. CDR3 DNA sequence: TGTGCCAGCAGCTTGGGGTCCGGGAACTATGGCTACACCTTC. The rearrangement uses TRBV5-4 and TRBJ1-2; D unresolved. The length of the CDR3 is 14 residues. Germline V gene data show CDR1 as SGHNT and CDR2 as YYREEE (reference sequence). V was clipped by 0 bases and J by 2 bases, with 8 bases between them.

The V gene is TRBV15, the J gene TRBJ2-7, with 8 bases fitting TRBD1. Per the germline V gene, CDR1 is LNHNV and CDR2 is YYDKDF (reference sequence). The V and J ends lost 2 bases and 4 bases, in that order; junction bases with no gene match: 16. The CDR3 contains 18 residues. CDR3 region: CATSRLSPAGTGSYEQYF. For the CDR3, the DNA is TGTGCCACCAGCAGATTATCCCCCGCCGGGACAGGATCATACGAGCAGTACTTC. The full variable domain, completed using reference TRBV15 and TRBJ2-7, is DAMVIQNPRYQVTQFGKPVTLSCSQTLNHNVMYWYQQKSSQAPKLLFHYYDKDFNNEADTPDNFQSRRPNTSFCFLDIRSPGLGDTAMYLCATSRLSPAGTGSYEQYFGPGTRLTVT.

The rearrangement joins TRBV7-6 to TRBJ1-1; D gene unclear. With 1 base removed from V and 4 bases from J, the gap between germline ends came to 10 bases. The CDR3 loop spans 14 amino acids. In germline, CDR1 is SGHVS, CDR2 FNYEAQ. CDR3 sequence: CASSLGQRSTEAFF. CDR3 DNA: TGTGCCAGCAGCTTAGGTCAGAGGTCCACTGAAGCTTTCTTT.

The chain recombines TRBV7-9 with TRBJ1-2; 8 positions agree with TRBD1. V trimming: 5 bases; J trimming: 2 bases; junction bases outside the gene matches: 7. The germline V gene has CDR1 SEHNR and CDR2 FQNEAQ (reference sequence). CDR3 size: 15 residues. CDR3 loop: CASSARTGPNYGYTF. CDR3 in DNA: TGTGCCAGCAGCGCCCGGACAGGGCCCAACTATGGCTACACCTTC.

This clone was detected once. V is TRBV7-9 and J is TRBJ1-6; tentative D call: TRBD1 (5 bases). This CDR3 spans 15 amino acids. Trimming cost V 0 bases and J 5 bases, with 8 bases left between them. The V gene's germline CDR1 is SEHNR and CDR2 FQNEAQ (reference sequence). The CDR3 DNA reads TGTGCCAGCAGCTTAGCAGGAGGGGATAATTCACCCCTCCACTTT. It translates to CASSLAGGDNSPLHF. The whole variable domain, filled in from reference TRBV7-9 and TRBJ1-6, reads DTGVSQNPRHKITKRGQNVTFRCDPISEHNRLYWYRQTLGQGPEFLTYFQNEAQLEKSRLLSDRFSAERPKGSFSTLEIQRTEQGDSAMYLCASSLAGGDNSPLHFGNGTRLTVT.

The chain recombines TRBV5-4 with TRBJ2-5; 11 bases map to TRBD1. The junction had 7 bases not matched to a gene; V was cut back by 0 bases and J by 3 bases. Germline CDR1 is SGHNT and CDR2 is YYREEE (reference sequence). The CDR3 has 17 residues. The DNA of the CDR3 is TGTGCCAGCAGCTTGGGAGGACAGGGGGCGATTAAAGAGACCCAGTACTTC. Its protein product is CASSLGGQGAIKETQYF.

The chain's CDR3 is CASSSGLAGGLETQYF. CDR3 DNA sequence: TGCGCCAGCAGCTCAGGACTAGCGGGGGGGCTTGAGACCCAGTACTTC. The rearrangement links TRBV5-1 to TRBJ2-5; 15 bases match TRBD2. Germline lookup yields CDR1 SGHRS and CDR2 YFSETQ. CDR3 length: 16 amino acids. The ends lost 3 bases at V and 5 bases at J; junction bases unmatched: 5.

The V call is TRBV2, the J call TRBJ1-1; TRBD1 might be the D (6 bases). In germline, CDR1 is SNHLY, CDR2 FYNNEI. The CDR3 has 13 amino acids. V lost 3 bases, J lost 4 bases, and 9 bases lay in between. CDR3 in DNA: TGTGCCAGCAGTGACCAGGGGCTCACTGAAGCTTTCTTT. Translated: CASSDQGLTEAFF.

This chain links TRBV19 with TRBJ2-5; maybe TRBD2 (7 bases). With 0 bases removed from V and 4 bases from J, the gap between germline ends came to 15 bases. The CDR3 covers 16 residues. Germline V lookup: CDR1 LNHDA, CDR2 SQIVND (reference sequence). The chain's CDR3 is CASSIEGRGPGETQYF. CDR3 coding DNA: TGTGCCAGTAGTATAGAGGGGCGGGGGCCCGGAGAGACCCAGTACTTC.

This clone was observed once. The rearrangement uses TRBV6-1 and TRBJ2-7, with 15 bases fitting TRBD2. Germline V CDR1 and CDR2: MNHNS, SASEGT. Trimming took 2 bases from V and 12 from J; bases not matched to a gene: 8. This CDR3 is built from 15 residues. CDR3 region: CASSEQGTSGGRVYF. CDR3 sequence (DNA): TGTGCCAGCAGTGAACAAGGGACTAGCGGGGGGAGAGTGTACTTC.

The chain uses TRBV23-1 and TRBJ1-2; D gene unclear. TRBV23-1 is an ORF, with its function uncertain. The CDR3 sequence is 9 residues long. V gave up 4 bases and J gave up 12 bases, with 6 bases separating them. The CDR3 loop reads CASSPPNTF. The DNA of the CDR3 is TGCGCCAGCAGTCCCCCTAACACCTTC.

The chain couples TRBV6-1 to TRBJ1-2; D is unresolved. The CDR3 sequence is 15 residues long. Germline assignment: CDR1 MNHNS and CDR2 SASEGT. Trimming left V 3 bases short and J 0 bases short, with 11 bases between. CDR3 in DNA: TGTGCCAGCAGTGACGTGGGGTGGGCTAACTATGGCTACACCTTC. Translated: CASSDVGWANYGYTF.

The chain combines TRBV6-1 with TRBJ2-1; 8 bases align to TRBD1. This CDR3 is 14 amino acids long. Trimming cost V 6 bases and J 9 bases; bases outside gene matches: 10. CDR1 and CDR2 from the germline V gene are MNHNS and SASEGT. The CDR3 region has the DNA TGTGCCAGCAGGGCAGGGGGCCCCACAATTGAGCAGTTCTTC. This translates into CASRAGGPTIEQFF.

This chain joins TRBV21-1 and TRBJ1-1; the DNA was not compared with TRBD1, the D call given in the table. TRBV21-1 is a listed pseudogene. This CDR3 region has 17 residues. The CDR3, as DNA: TGTGCCAGCAGCGGAGTGCCGGGACAGGGAGTTCACACTGAAGCTTTCTTT. Its translation: CASSGVPGQGVHTEAFF.

A word on this clone: Additional DNA sequences in this sample encode the identical CDR3. The rearrangement links TRBV18 to TRBJ1-2, with D maybe TRBD1 (5 bases). This CDR3 has 14 residues. V was trimmed by 5 bases and J by 2 bases, leaving 12 bases between them. Germline loops: CDR1 KGHSH, CDR2 LQKENI. This CDR3 reads CASSTGLTNYGYTF. In DNA form, the CDR3 reads TGTGCCAGCTCAACGGGACTGACAAACTATGGCTACACCTTC.